The 9 T cell receptor beta chains in this list originate from one sample, sequenced in a study of OX40 agonist ivuxolimab in advanced cancers. TCRdb's copy holds only in-frame clones and misses some; the assay was immunoSEQ multiplex PCR. The profile covers 70,000 to 90,000 clones, with about 88% appearing a single time and approximately 8.4% taken by the ten largest. This sample comprised CD4+ or CD8+ T cells sorted from blood, obtained in a trial of the OX40 agonist ivuxolimab. The receptor source for this set is an adult with an advanced solid tumor such as melanoma, head and neck, liver or kidney cancer.

The gene calls are TRBV28 and TRBJ2-1, with TRBD1 identical over 10 bases. The CDR3 is made up of 15 amino acids. J lost 4 bases, V lost 9 bases, and 9 bases had no gene match. The germline gives CDR1 MDHEN, CDR2 SYDVKM. CDR3 sequence reads: CASSRPGQGYNEQFF. Here the CDR3 DNA reads TGTGCCAGTTCTAGGCCGGGACAGGGGTACAATGAGCAGTTCTTC.

This clone was seen a few times. V is TRBV2 and J is TRBJ1-2; D call uncertain. Looked up from germline, CDR1 is SNHLY and CDR2 is FYNNEI. The CDR3 length is 10 residues. V dropped 5 bases and J dropped 8 bases, with 6 bases sitting between them. The CDR3 loop is CASSWAGYTF. For the CDR3, the DNA is TGTGCCAGCAGTTGGGCAGGCTACACCTTC.

V gene TRBV30 combines with J gene TRBJ1-4; no definite D call. Germline loops: CDR1 GTSNPN, CDR2 SVGIG (reference sequence). The CDR3 sequence is 10 residues long. V lost 1 base and J 8 bases, leaving 2 bases between the germline ends. The CDR3 nucleotides are TGTGCCTGGAGTGGCGAAAAACTGTTTTTT. It encodes CAWSGEKLFF.

V is TRBV5-1 and J is TRBJ2-7; tentatively, D is TRBD1 (6 bases). The CDR3 is made up of 14 amino acids. In germline, CDR1 is SGHRS, CDR2 YFSETQ. V lost 0 bases and J lost 3, with 10 bases in between. The CDR3 sequence: CASSLAGQFYEQYF. CDR3 DNA sequence: TGCGCCAGCAGCTTGGCGGGACAATTCTACGAGCAGTACTTC.

The chain employs TRBV7-9 and TRBJ1-3, with D perhaps matching TRBD1 (6 bases). Trimming stripped 5 bases from V and 0 bases from J, with 8 bases between. This CDR3 region has 14 residues. Germline CDR1 SEHNR, CDR2 FQNEAQ (reference sequence). The CDR3 loop is CASSLQGSGNTIYF. The CDR3 DNA follows: TGTGCCAGCAGCCTACAGGGCTCTGGAAACACCATATATTTT.

The V and J genes are TRBV21-1 and TRBJ2-7; TRBD1, as called in the table, went unchecked against the DNA. TRBV21-1 is annotated as a pseudogene. The CDR3 has 15 residues. The CDR3 DNA reads TGTGCCAGCAGCAAAGATGGCACCTCCCTGGACGAGCAGTACTTC. This sequence encodes CASSKDGTSLDEQYF.

This clone was seen a handful of times. This chain links TRBV6-1 with TRBJ2-7; 11 nucleotides line up with TRBD1. V gave up 11 bases and J gave up 3 bases; unmatched junction bases: 6. The CDR3 is made up of 13 amino acids. Germline V gives CDR1 MNHNS, CDR2 SASEGT. The CDR3 sequence is CAVEDRGRYEQYF. CDR3 bases: TGTGCCGTCGAGGACAGGGGGCGCTACGAGCAGTACTTC.

This chain links TRBV28 with TRBJ1-1; D unresolved. V was clipped by 6 bases and J by 7 bases, with 9 bases between them. The CDR3 is 11 residues long. Germline loops: CDR1 MDHEN, CDR2 SYDVKM. CDR3 sequence reads: CASSPDFEAFF. The CDR3 nucleotides are TGTGCCAGCAGCCCAGATTTTGAAGCTTTCTTT. Based on the CDR3 plus reference TRBV28 and TRBJ1-1, the full variable domain is DVKVTQSSRYLVKRTGEKVFLECVQDMDHENMFWYRQDPGLGLRLIYFSYDVKMKEKGDIPEGYSVSREKKERFSLILESASTNQTSMYLCASSPDFEAFFGQGTRLTVV.

Written as DNA, the CDR3 is TGTGCAAGTCGCTGGGACCTAGACAGGTCACAGGCGTATAGCAATCAGCCCCAGCATTTT. Protein sequence: CASRWDLDRSQAYSNQPQHF. The chain couples TRBV12-2 to TRBJ1-5; the table assigns TRBD1, which was not confirmed against the DNA. TRBV12-2 is a pseudogene locus. The CDR3 contains 20 residues.